The 20 T cell receptor beta chains below all came from one sample that was sequenced in a study of neurological immune-mediated disorders. MiXCR, applied by TCRdb to the 5' RACE reads, yields one record per CDR3 protein. Among 50,000 or so distinct CDR3 sequences listed, about a quarter were seen once. The specimen was PBMCs. The receptors derive from a woman in her 70s in good health.

Worth noting for this clonotype: The junction departs from germline at one end; a sequencing error may be responsible. This chain uses TRBV9 with TRBJ2-7; TRBD2 aligns across 8 bases. Germline lookup yields CDR1 SGDLS and CDR2 YYNGEE. The CDR3 runs 14 residues. CDR3 protein: CASSPGLAAYERYF. CDR3 nucleotide sequence: TGTGCTAGCAGCCCCGGACTAGCCGCCTACGAGCGGTACTTC.

This clonotype has only a few counts. The CDR3 spells CASSQDRGSVVNNEQFF. The CDR3 DNA reads as TGTGCCAGCAGCCAAGATCGTGGTAGCGTGGTGAACAATGAGCAGTTCTTC. The rearrangement uses TRBV3-1 and TRBJ2-1; possible D gene TRBD2, 5 bases. This CDR3 region has 17 residues. Germline CDR1 and CDR2: LGHDT and YNNKEL (reference sequence). The ends were cut back, 0 bases at V and 5 bases at J, with 17 bases in the middle.

This clonotype was detected only a few times. The rearrangement uses TRBV28 and TRBJ2-7; D may be TRBD1 or TRBD2 (5 bases each). The V gene lost 5 bases and the J gene lost 2 bases, with 25 bases spanning the gap. There are 18 residues in the CDR3. From germline, CDR1 is MDHEN and CDR2 SYDVKM. The CDR3 bases are TGTGCCAGCAGTCCCCTGGCGGCTAACCGGGACCCTGCCTACGAGCAGTACTTC. This translates into CASSPLAANRDPAYEQYF.

This chain uses TRBV15 with TRBJ2-5; 8 nucleotides agree with TRBD1. Germline-derived CDR1 and CDR2 are LNHNV and YYDKDF (reference sequence). The CDR3 spans 16 residues. Trimming cost V 4 bases and J 7 bases; bases outside gene matches: 14. Here the CDR3 DNA reads TGTGCCACCAGCAAAACCCCTAGGACAGGGCCTAGGACCCAGTACTTC. Translation: CATSKTPRTGPRTQYF.

This clonotype was counted at least ten times. The gene calls are TRBV5-1 and TRBJ1-6; no clear D gene. V was clipped by 0 bases and J by 5 bases, with 9 bases between them. This CDR3 spans 15 amino acids. In germline, CDR1 is SGHRS, CDR2 YFSETQ. The CDR3 region is CASSLEPGNNSPLHF. The DNA of the CDR3 is TGCGCCAGCAGCTTGGAGCCAGGCAATAATTCACCCCTCCACTTT.

The sample holds many counts of this clonotype. The V gene is TRBV4-1, the J gene TRBJ2-7; the D gene is possibly TRBD1 (6 bases). The V gene lost 0 bases and the J gene lost 5 bases, with 17 bases spanning the gap. This CDR3 contains 16 residues. The V gene's germline CDR1 is MGHRA and CDR2 YSYEKL. This CDR3 reads CASSQDYGAGVDEQYF. The CDR3, as DNA: TGCGCCAGCAGCCAAGATTATGGAGCAGGGGTCGACGAGCAGTACTTC.

This clonotype was seen repeatedly, ten times or more. The chain recombines TRBV4-1 with TRBJ2-5, with D tentatively TRBD1 or TRBD2 (6 bases each). Trimming pared 0 bases from V and 5 bases from J, leaving 19 bases between. Germline V CDR1 and CDR2: MGHRA, YSYEKL. This CDR3 is built from 17 residues. Here the CDR3 DNA reads TGCGCCAGCAGCCAAGATTGGTGGGAAGGGGGGCGCGAGACCCAGTACTTC. Its protein is CASSQDWWEGGRETQYF.

V gene TRBV2 combines with J gene TRBJ2-1; 9 nucleotides align to TRBD2. CDR3 size: 15 residues. Looked up from germline, CDR1 is SNHLY and CDR2 is FYNNEI. The trim removed 7 bases at V and 6 bases at J, leaving 10 bases unmatched. CDR3 residues: CASTGAGGPSNEQFF. Here the CDR3 DNA reads TGTGCCAGCACCGGGGCGGGAGGGCCCTCCAATGAGCAGTTCTTC.

The rearrangement joins TRBV7-8 to TRBJ2-2; the D gene is possibly TRBD2 (6 bases). The CDR3 has 16 residues. V was pared by 5 bases and J by 1 base, with 14 bases between. In germline, CDR1 is SGHVS, CDR2 FQNEAQ. The CDR3 loop is CASSNSRRGNTGELFF. The CDR3 DNA is TGTGCCAGCAGCAACAGCCGGAGGGGGAACACCGGGGAGCTGTTTTTT.

In its sample, this clonotype was seen many times. V usage is TRBV4-2 and J usage is TRBJ2-1; 8 bases are a match to TRBD1. The CDR3 runs to 15 residues. Trimming removed 4 bases from V and 2 bases from J; junction bases left unmatched: 4. Germline V gene sequence: CDR1 LGHNA, CDR2 YNFKEQ. CDR3 DNA sequence: TGTGCCAGCAGCCCGCGACAGGGGCCCTACAATGAGCAGTTCTTC. Amino acids: CASSPRQGPYNEQFF.

This clonotype was detected many times. The CDR3 region is CASSSGVAGGQNEQFF. CDR3 bases: TGTGCCAGCAGCTCGGGGGTAGCGGGAGGCCAGAATGAGCAGTTCTTC. The rearrangement joins TRBV6-5 to TRBJ2-1; 10 positions agree with TRBD2. Germline CDR1 and CDR2: MNHEY and SVGAGI. This CDR3 region has 16 residues. The V and J ends lost 6 bases and 7 bases, in that order; junction bases with no gene match: 12.

This clonotype was seen at least ten times. CDR3 DNA: TGCGCCAGCAGCCCAATGGCCGGGGGATCTTCCTACGAGCAGTACTTC. Protein: CASSPMAGGSSYEQYF. V usage is TRBV5-1 and J usage is TRBJ2-7; D may be TRBD2 (6 bases). V was clipped by 4 bases and J by 1 base, with 18 bases between them. The CDR3 length is 16 residues. CDR1 is SGHRS and CDR2 is YFSETQ in the germline V gene.

This clonotype was recorded many times. The V and J genes are TRBV2 and TRBJ1-1; tentative D call: TRBD1 (5 bases). This CDR3 is built from 13 residues. Between the trimmed V and J ends, which lost 5 bases and 0 bases, there was a span of 7 bases. Germline lookup yields CDR1 SNHLY and CDR2 FYNNEI. CDR3 nucleotides: TGTGCCAGCAGTCAAGGGGTGAACACTGAAGCTTTCTTT. This encodes CASSQGVNTEAFF.

This clonotype was detected once. The rearrangement links TRBV18 to TRBJ1-2; 7 bases line up with TRBD1. V shed 3 bases and J 3 bases; nucleotides not matched to a gene: 4. This CDR3 is 14 amino acids long. The V gene's germline CDR1 is KGHSH and CDR2 LQKENI. Here the CDR3 reads CASSPDRDDYGYTF. CDR3 DNA sequence: TGTGCCAGCTCACCTGACAGGGACGACTATGGCTACACCTTC. Full variable domain (outside the CDR3, taken from reference TRBV18 and TRBJ1-2): NAGVMQNPRHLVRRRGQEARLRCSPMKGHSHVYWYRQLPEEGLKFMVYLQKENIIDESGMPKERFSAEFPKEGPSILRIQQVVRGDSAAYFCASSPDRDDYGYTFGSGTRLTVV.

At least ten counts were recorded for this clonotype. This chain joins TRBV2 and TRBJ2-5; D is unresolved. The CDR3 is 13 amino acids. V was cut by 2 bases and J by 4 bases, with 8 bases left in between. The germline V gene has CDR1 SNHLY and CDR2 FYNNEI. The CDR3 sequence: CASSEPERETQYF. DNA of the CDR3: TGTGCCAGCAGTGAACCCGAACGAGAGACCCAGTACTTC.

This clonotype was seen ten or more times. The chain has TRBV5-6 and TRBJ2-3; D may be TRBD1 or TRBD2 (5 bases each). CDR3 length: 14 amino acids. With 4 bases removed from V and 4 bases from J, the gap between germline ends came to 13 bases. Germline CDR1 SGHDT, CDR2 YYEEEE. DNA of the CDR3: TGTGCCAGCAGCGGGCAGGGAGACGCAGATACGCAGTATTTT. The encoded protein is CASSGQGDADTQYF.

Many counts were recorded for this clonotype. The chain has TRBV5-1 and TRBJ2-7; 11 bases are a match to TRBD2. The CDR3 extends over 14 amino acids. From germline, CDR1 is SGHRS and CDR2 YFSETQ. J gave up 3 bases and V 4 bases, and 3 bases lay outside the gene matches. CDR3 nucleotide sequence: TGCGCCAGCAGCCCCGGGACTAGCGGCTACGAGCAGTACTTC. This codes for CASSPGTSGYEQYF. Combining the CDR3 with reference TRBV5-1 and TRBJ2-7 gives the whole variable domain KAGVTQTPRYLIKTRGQQVTLSCSPISGHRSVSWYQQTPGQGLQFLFEYFSETQRNKGNFPGRFSGRQFSNSRSEMNVSTLELGDSALYLCASSPGTSGYEQYFGPGTRLTVT.

This clonotype was seen ten or more times. The chain is built from TRBV5-1 and TRBJ1-2; 8 bases fit TRBD1. The CDR3 covers 16 residues. CDR1 and CDR2 from the germline V gene are SGHRS and YFSETQ. V gave up 0 bases and J gave up 4 bases; unmatched junction bases: 8. CDR3 bases: TGCGCCAGCAGCTTGGCCTGGGACAGGAAGACCTATGGCTACACCTTC. Amino acid sequence: CASSLAWDRKTYGYTF.

This clonotype showed up many times. This rearrangement joins TRBV4-3 to TRBJ1-6; D is possibly TRBD1 (6 bases). In germline, CDR1 is LGHNA, CDR2 YSLEER. V gave up 3 bases and J gave up 0 bases, with 12 bases separating them. The CDR3 spans 17 residues. The chain's CDR3 is CASSHDGGGSYNSPLHF. As DNA, the CDR3 is TGCGCCAGCAGCCATGACGGAGGGGGCTCCTATAATTCACCCCTCCACTTT.

This clonotype was seen many times. The chain is built from TRBV5-6 and TRBJ2-5; no definite D call. With 1 base removed from V and 4 bases from J, the gap between germline ends came to 8 bases. Per the germline V gene, CDR1 is SGHDT and CDR2 is YYEEEE. The CDR3 consists of 13 residues. The CDR3 region has the DNA TGTGCCAGCAGCTTGTACGAGAGAGAGACCCAGTACTTC. It specifies CASSLYERETQYF.